Below, 28 T cell receptor beta chains from the same sample are listed, as sequenced in a study of shared clonotypes between healthy human individuals (dated by TCRdb to between 2020 and 2021). The library was produced with the immunoSEQ multiplex PCR assay. The source is immuneACCESS, and TCRdb retained only in-frame sequences with V and J called. Part of the clones is not carried over; for the studies checked, unresolved V genes explain less than half of this, and the remainder is unexplained. Within this sample are hundreds of thousands of clones, with 85% to 95% of them counted one time only. Of the sample, approximately 0.11% is held by the ten largest clones. CD8 naive samples were CD45RO-negative cells positively selected for CCR7, giving a CD45RA+CCR7+ population that excluded TemRA cells. Sample: naive CD8+ T cells sorted from blood. This sample's cell subset or site label indicates: CD45RA+CCR7+. These receptors all stem from a woman in her twenties or thirties in good health.

The rearrangement uses TRBV5-5 and TRBJ2-7; D unclear. V lost 1 base and J 7 bases, leaving 12 bases between the germline ends. This CDR3 has 13 amino acids. CDR1 is SGHKS, CDR2 YYEKEE, per germline (reference sequence). The CDR3 loop reads CASSLWVGNEQYF. The CDR3 DNA follows: TGTGCCAGCAGCTTGTGGGTAGGGAATGAGCAGTACTTC.

The chain links TRBV5-1 to TRBJ2-7; D gene ambiguous. Trimming pared 3 bases from V and 6 bases from J, leaving 16 bases between. The CDR3 has 14 residues. Germline lookup yields CDR1 SGHRS and CDR2 YFSETQ. The CDR3 bases are TGCGCCAGCAGCTCCACGGGTTTATCGGCCGAGCAGTACTTC. It is translated as CASSSTGLSAEQYF. Full variable domain (remainder filled in from reference TRBV5-1 and TRBJ2-7): KAGVTQTPRYLIKTRGQQVTLSCSPISGHRSVSWYQQTPGQGLQFLFEYFSETQRNKGNFPGRFSGRQFSNSRSEMNVSTLELGDSALYLCASSSTGLSAEQYFGPGTRLTVT.

The rearrangement uses TRBV29-1 and TRBJ2-2, with 7 positions matching TRBD1. Germline V lookup: CDR1 SQVTM, CDR2 ANQGSEA. Trimming removed 6 bases from V and 7 bases from J; junction bases left unmatched: 8. CDR3 size: 13 residues. As DNA, the CDR3 is TGCAGCGTCCGACAGGGATTGGGCGGGGAGCTGTTTTTT. Residues: CSVRQGLGGELFF.

For this clone: Other DNA variants within this sample encode the same CDR3. The V and J genes are TRBV19 and TRBJ1-2, with D possibly TRBD1 on 5 matching bases. The CDR3 extends over 12 amino acids. V was cut by 3 bases and J by 8 bases, with 10 bases left in between. Germline assignment: CDR1 LNHDA and CDR2 SQIVND (reference sequence). This chain's CDR3 is CASSIGGDGYTF. The CDR3 DNA reads as TGTGCCAGTAGTATCGGGGGGGACGGCTACACCTTC.

This chain links TRBV11-3 with TRBJ2-7, with a possible D match to TRBD1 (5 bases). The V gene's germline CDR1 is SGHNT and CDR2 YENEEA. The V gene lost 2 bases and the J gene lost 7 bases, with 9 bases spanning the gap. CDR3 length equals 12 residues. For the CDR3, the DNA is TGTGCCAGCAGCTTAAGGGGTGGAGAGCAGTACTTC. It specifies CASSLRGGEQYF.

The chain couples TRBV19 to TRBJ2-2; D gene unclear. V dropped 4 bases and J dropped 1 base, with 7 bases sitting between them. The CDR3 contains 14 residues. Germline lookup yields CDR1 LNHDA and CDR2 SQIVND (reference sequence). The CDR3 region is CASSTGLNTGELFF. In DNA form, the CDR3 reads TGTGCCAGTAGTACGGGCCTGAACACCGGGGAGCTGTTTTTT. The variable domain in full, completed from reference TRBV19 and TRBJ2-2, reads DGGITQSPKYLFRKEGQNVTLSCEQNLNHDAMYWYRQDPGQGLRLIYYSQIVNDFQKGDIAEGYSVSREKKESFPLTVTSAQKNPTAFYLCASSTGLNTGELFFGEGSRLTVL.

The genes are TRBV27 and TRBJ2-5; possible D gene TRBD2, 5 bases. The J call is uncertain, as TRBJ2-7 better fits the DNA end. Per the germline V gene, CDR1 is MNHEY and CDR2 is SMNVEV (reference sequence). The CDR3 consists of 14 residues. In DNA form, the CDR3 reads TGTGCCAGCAGTCCCCTAGCCCTCTCCTACGAGCAGTACTTC. This encodes CASSPLALSYEQYF.

V is TRBV6-5 and J is TRBJ1-5; maybe TRBD1 (5 bases). The CDR3 runs to 13 residues. Germline V lookup: CDR1 MNHEY, CDR2 SVGAGI. V lost 8 bases and J 0 bases, leaving 8 bases between the germline ends. This CDR3 is CASQGDSNQPQHF. In DNA form, the CDR3 reads TGTGCCAGCCAGGGTGATAGCAATCAGCCCCAGCATTTT.

The gene calls are TRBV11-2 and TRBJ1-1; 9 nucleotides agree with TRBD1. The CDR3 has 16 residues. Germline V gives CDR1 SGHAT, CDR2 FQNNGV. The V segment lost 2 bases and the J segment 3 bases; nucleotides outside the gene matches: 7. The CDR3 DNA reads as TGTGCCAGCAGCTTAAGGACAGGGGCCTTACACACTGAAGCTTTCTTT. As protein: CASSLRTGALHTEAFF.

The rearrangement links TRBV27 to TRBJ2-7, with D possibly being TRBD2 (6 bases). Between the trimmed V and J ends, which lost 3 bases and 5 bases, there was a span of 14 bases. The length of the CDR3 is 14 residues. Germline values: CDR1 MNHEY, CDR2 SMNVEV (reference sequence). CDR3 nucleotides: TGTGCCAGCAGTTTTGTCGGGAGTGGTCACGAGCAGTACTTC. Translated, it gives CASSFVGSGHEQYF.

The chain has TRBV13 and TRBJ2-5; 13 bases fit TRBD2. The CDR3 covers 17 residues. Germline V gene data show CDR1 as PRHDT and CDR2 as FYEKMQ (reference sequence). V shed 9 bases, J shed 5 bases, and the junction held 15 bases outside the gene matches. The CDR3 DNA sequence: TGTGCCAGTAATTCGGGGACTAGCGGGACCCTGGGGGAGACCCAGTACTTC. Protein product: CASNSGTSGTLGETQYF.

V is TRBV19 and J is TRBJ2-2, with D uncertain. The CDR3 covers 17 residues. Germline CDR1 is LNHDA and CDR2 is SQIVND (reference sequence). V was pared by 3 bases and J by 1 base, with 15 bases between. The chain's CDR3 is CASSIPPMTVNTGELFF. Written as DNA, the CDR3 is TGTGCCAGTAGTATCCCCCCTATGACTGTGAACACCGGGGAGCTGTTTTTT.

CDR3 DNA: TGCGCCAGCAGCCAAAATACAGGTTCCCCTTGGGGCTACACCTTC. It encodes CASSQNTGSPWGYTF. The chain links TRBV4-1 to TRBJ1-2; TRBD1 might be the D (5 bases). V gave up 2 bases and J gave up 8 bases, with 18 bases separating them. Germline CDR1 and CDR2: MGHRA and YSYEKL. The CDR3 is 15 residues long.

The chain uses TRBV2 and TRBJ2-5; 9 bases line up with TRBD2. The CDR3 extends over 14 amino acids. The J segment lost 5 bases and the V segment lost 6 bases, leaving 7 bases of the junction unmatched. CDR1 is SNHLY, CDR2 FYNNEI, per germline. CDR3 sequence: CASRDSGSGETQYF. The CDR3 bases are TGTGCCAGCAGAGATAGCGGGAGCGGGGAGACCCAGTACTTC.

This chain links TRBV11-3 with TRBJ2-2; 12 nucleotides line up with TRBD2. Germline CDR1 and CDR2: SGHNT and YENEEA. V shed 0 bases, J shed 6 bases, and the junction held 5 bases outside the gene matches. This CDR3 has 17 amino acids. The CDR3, as DNA: TGTGCCAGCAGCTTAGATTGGACTAGCGGGAAGGCCGGGGAGCTGTTTTTT. Encoded protein: CASSLDWTSGKAGELFF.

This chain joins TRBV7-9 and TRBJ2-7; 9 positions agree with TRBD1. The CDR3 spans 14 residues. Losses at the gene ends were 5 bases for V and 4 bases for J; bases not matched to a gene: 6. CDR1 and CDR2 from the germline V gene are SEHNR and FQNEAQ (reference sequence). CDR3 sequence reads: CASSPTGGRYEQYF. In DNA form, the CDR3 reads TGTGCCAGCAGCCCGACAGGGGGGAGGTACGAGCAGTACTTC.

The chain has TRBV29-1 and TRBJ2-5; D remains unclear. The CDR3 covers 12 residues. V was cut by 5 bases and J by 1 base, with 8 bases left in between. In germline, CDR1 is SQVTM, CDR2 ANQGSEA. CDR3 DNA: TGCAGCGTTTACCACATCCAAGAGACCCAGTACTTC. It codes for CSVYHIQETQYF.

The V and J genes are TRBV29-1 and TRBJ2-1; 9 bases are a match to TRBD2. Germline V gene sequence: CDR1 SQVTM, CDR2 ANQGSEA. CDR3 length equals 16 residues. V dropped 0 bases and J dropped 4; count of bases not matched to a gene: 7. The CDR3 nucleotides read TGCAGCGTTGAAGATCTGGCTAGCGGGGAGTACAATGAGCAGTTCTTC. Protein product: CSVEDLASGEYNEQFF.

The V call is TRBV7-2, the J call TRBJ2-7, with D hard to call. Per germline, CDR1 SGHTA and CDR2 FQGNSA. V was shortened by 1 base and J by 5 bases, with 9 bases between the two germline ends. The CDR3 has 13 residues. As DNA, the CDR3 is TGTGCCAGCAGCTTAGGGGGTAGGCACGAGCAGTACTTC. It is translated as CASSLGGRHEQYF.

This chain connects TRBV11-2 to TRBJ2-5, with D possibly matching TRBD2 (5 bases). The J call may not be correct, given that the DNA end is closer to TRBJ2-7. Germline loops: CDR1 SGHAT, CDR2 FQNNGV. The CDR3 contains 15 residues. The CDR3 DNA sequence: TGTGCCAGCAGCTTAACAGCGGTCGATACCTACGAGCAGTACTTC. This encodes CASSLTAVDTYEQYF.

The chain recombines TRBV28 with TRBJ2-1; possible D gene TRBD1, 5 bases. Germline V gene data show CDR1 as MDHEN and CDR2 as SYDVKM. Trimming removed 6 bases from V and 3 bases from J, with 12 bases in between. CDR3 length: 14 residues. This chain's CDR3 is CASRGLGNYNEQFF. In DNA form, the CDR3 reads TGTGCCAGCAGGGGGCTAGGAAACTACAATGAGCAGTTCTTC.

V gene TRBV9 combines with J gene TRBJ2-3; D is undetermined. V shed 4 bases and J shed 6 bases, with 12 bases lying between them. This CDR3 spans 13 amino acids. Germline V lookup: CDR1 SGDLS, CDR2 YYNGEE. CDR3 sequence reads: CASSPYRTDTQYF. The CDR3 coding sequence is TGTGCCAGCAGCCCCTACCGTACGGATACGCAGTATTTT. The entire variable domain, with the rest obtained from reference TRBV9 and TRBJ2-3, is as follows: DSGVTQTPKHLITATGQRVTLRCSPRSGDLSVYWYQQSLDQGLQFLIQYYNGEERAKGNILERFSAQQFPDLHSELNLSSLELGDSALYFCASSPYRTDTQYFGPGTRLTVL.

Concerning this clone: The same CDR3 also results from other DNA sequences found in this sample. The chain is built from TRBV7-9 and TRBJ2-7, with TRBD2 as a possible D gene (5 bases). There are 11 residues in the CDR3. Germline V gives CDR1 SEHNR, CDR2 FQNEAQ (reference sequence). The V end lost 3 bases, the J end lost 6 bases, and 6 bases lay between the germline ends. Here the CDR3 reads CASSFGLEQYF. CDR3 bases: TGTGCCAGCAGCTTCGGACTCGAGCAGTACTTC. The complete variable domain, with remaining parts taken from reference TRBV7-9 and TRBJ2-7, reads DTGVSQNPRHKITKRGQNVTFRCDPISEHNRLYWYRQTLGQGPEFLTYFQNEAQLEKSRLLSDRFSAERPKGSFSTLEIQRTEQGDSAMYLCASSFGLEQYFGPGTRLTVT.

This chain links TRBV7-9 with TRBJ1-4, with a tentative D call TRBD1 (5 bases). Germline V gives CDR1 SEHNR, CDR2 FQNEAQ (reference sequence). Trimming took 1 base from V and 4 from J, leaving 7 bases between them. This CDR3 has 14 residues. The DNA of the CDR3 is TGTGCCAGCAGCTTAGGGGGGAGTAATGAAAAACTGTTTTTT. Translated, it gives CASSLGGSNEKLFF.

The V and J genes are TRBV28 and TRBJ1-2; TRBD1 aligns across 9 bases. Germline values: CDR1 MDHEN, CDR2 SYDVKM. Trimming took 5 bases from V and 7 from J; bases not matched to a gene: 11. CDR3 length: 15 residues. The CDR3 here is CASSPWNRGPPGYTF. The CDR3 bases are TGTGCCAGCAGTCCCTGGAACAGGGGGCCTCCTGGCTACACCTTC.

This sequence joins TRBV6-5 and TRBJ2-7; tentative D call: TRBD2 (5 bases). Germline CDR1 is MNHEY and CDR2 is SVGAGI. The CDR3 spans 14 residues. V gave up 6 bases and J gave up 2 bases, with 14 bases separating them. The CDR3: CASSQNTRAYEQYF. The CDR3 DNA reads as TGTGCCAGCAGCCAAAATACTAGAGCCTACGAGCAGTACTTC.

The gene calls are TRBV27 and TRBJ2-7; tentatively, D is TRBD1 (6 bases). This CDR3 has 15 residues. Germline CDR1 MNHEY, CDR2 SMNVEV (reference sequence). The V gene lost 2 bases and the J gene lost 1 base, with 12 bases spanning the gap. The CDR3 coding sequence is TGTGCCAGCAGTTTAGGGGCAGGGGAGTCCTACGAGCAGTACTTC. Its translation is CASSLGAGESYEQYF.

The chain has TRBV7-9 and TRBJ2-7; tentative D call: TRBD2 (6 bases). The CDR3 spans 14 residues. CDR1 is SEHNR, CDR2 FQNEAQ, per germline (reference sequence). V gave up 5 bases and J gave up 5 bases, with 16 bases separating them. CDR3 region: CASSPPNGEDEQYF. The DNA for the CDR3 is TGTGCCAGCAGCCCGCCCAACGGGGAGGACGAGCAGTACTTC.